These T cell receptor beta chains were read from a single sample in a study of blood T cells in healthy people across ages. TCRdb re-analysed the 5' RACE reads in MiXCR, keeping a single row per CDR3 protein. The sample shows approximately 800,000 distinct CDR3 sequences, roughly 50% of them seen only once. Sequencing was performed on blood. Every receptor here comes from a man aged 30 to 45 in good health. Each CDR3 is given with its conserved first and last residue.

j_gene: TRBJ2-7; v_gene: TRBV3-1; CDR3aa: CASSQVGTGGSEQYF
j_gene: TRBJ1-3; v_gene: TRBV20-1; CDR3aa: CSARDAGGPGNTIYF
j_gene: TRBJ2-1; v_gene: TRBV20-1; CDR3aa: CSARGDSVSNEQFF
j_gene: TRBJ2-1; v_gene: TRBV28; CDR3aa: CASTREGLYNEQFF
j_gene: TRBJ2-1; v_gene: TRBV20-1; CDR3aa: CSASSPSGESYNEQFF
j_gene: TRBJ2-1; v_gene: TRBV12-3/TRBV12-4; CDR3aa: CASSNLAGTINEQFF
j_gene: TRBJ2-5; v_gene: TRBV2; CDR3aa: CASSTTGSTQYF
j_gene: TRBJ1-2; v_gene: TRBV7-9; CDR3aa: CASSKDSWGYTF
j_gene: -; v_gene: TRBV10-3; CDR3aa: CAIRGGLLRNEQYF
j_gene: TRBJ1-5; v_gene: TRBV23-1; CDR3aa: CASSDVDRALNQPQHF
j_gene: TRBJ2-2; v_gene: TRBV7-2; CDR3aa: CASTIYSGELFF
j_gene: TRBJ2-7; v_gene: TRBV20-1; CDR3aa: CSAARGQPKSSYEQYF
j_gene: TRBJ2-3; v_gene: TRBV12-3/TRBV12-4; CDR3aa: CASTKRGSFTDTQYF
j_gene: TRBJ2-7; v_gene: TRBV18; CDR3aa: CASSPDREPYEQYF
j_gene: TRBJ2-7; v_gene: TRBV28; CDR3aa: CASSLDRVLGEQYF
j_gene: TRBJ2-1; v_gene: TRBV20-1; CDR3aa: CSAHLEGEFVSYNEQFF
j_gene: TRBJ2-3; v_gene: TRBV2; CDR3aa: CASGDYRPQYF
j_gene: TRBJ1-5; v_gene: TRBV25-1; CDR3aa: CASSEIDKSQPQHF
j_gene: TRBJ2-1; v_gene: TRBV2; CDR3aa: CASRSVSNNEQFF
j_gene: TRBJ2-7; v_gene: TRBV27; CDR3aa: CASRAGTSAALEQYF
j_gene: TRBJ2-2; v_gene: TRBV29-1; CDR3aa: CSVDNGRHGELFF
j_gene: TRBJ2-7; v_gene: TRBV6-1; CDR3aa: CASSEKPRGGPYEQYF
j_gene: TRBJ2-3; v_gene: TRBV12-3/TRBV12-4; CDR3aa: CASRQLAWGTDTQYF
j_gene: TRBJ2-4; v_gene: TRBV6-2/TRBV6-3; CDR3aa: CATTSLTSGKNIQYF
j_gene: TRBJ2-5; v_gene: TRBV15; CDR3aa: CATSREGVQETQYF
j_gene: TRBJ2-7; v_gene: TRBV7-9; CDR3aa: CASSPLALWGPGQGTYEQYF
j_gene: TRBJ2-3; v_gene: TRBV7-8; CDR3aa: CASSYVEGDTQYF
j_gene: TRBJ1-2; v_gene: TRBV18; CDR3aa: CASSLETGGGYGYTF
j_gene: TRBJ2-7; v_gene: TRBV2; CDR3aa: CASSFDRGVYEQYF
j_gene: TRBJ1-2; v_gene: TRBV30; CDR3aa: CAWSRDRGGYGYTF
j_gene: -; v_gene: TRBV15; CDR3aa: CATSDPSGTGGFEQYF
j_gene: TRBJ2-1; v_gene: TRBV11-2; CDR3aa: CASSFWVNEQFF
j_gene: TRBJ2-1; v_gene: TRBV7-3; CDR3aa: CASSPNRDTYNEQFF
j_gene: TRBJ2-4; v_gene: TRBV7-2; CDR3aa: CASSVRRDFLAKNIQYF
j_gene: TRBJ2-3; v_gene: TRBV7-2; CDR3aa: CASSLKRHTDTQYF
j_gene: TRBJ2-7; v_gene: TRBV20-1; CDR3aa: CSLGGFHEQYF
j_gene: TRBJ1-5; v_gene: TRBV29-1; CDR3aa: CSVAFGGSNQPQHF
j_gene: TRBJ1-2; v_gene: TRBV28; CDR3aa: CASGRGGANYGYTF
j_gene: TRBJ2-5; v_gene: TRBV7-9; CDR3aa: CASSTTSGGHQETQYF
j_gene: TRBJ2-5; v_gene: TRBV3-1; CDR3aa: CASSQSGGEETQYF
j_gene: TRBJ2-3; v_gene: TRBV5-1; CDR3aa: CATSSGGSTDTQYF
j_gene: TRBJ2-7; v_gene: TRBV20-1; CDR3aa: CSASPRRGSVLYEQYF
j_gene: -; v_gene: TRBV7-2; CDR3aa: CASSQAKGLNGETQYF